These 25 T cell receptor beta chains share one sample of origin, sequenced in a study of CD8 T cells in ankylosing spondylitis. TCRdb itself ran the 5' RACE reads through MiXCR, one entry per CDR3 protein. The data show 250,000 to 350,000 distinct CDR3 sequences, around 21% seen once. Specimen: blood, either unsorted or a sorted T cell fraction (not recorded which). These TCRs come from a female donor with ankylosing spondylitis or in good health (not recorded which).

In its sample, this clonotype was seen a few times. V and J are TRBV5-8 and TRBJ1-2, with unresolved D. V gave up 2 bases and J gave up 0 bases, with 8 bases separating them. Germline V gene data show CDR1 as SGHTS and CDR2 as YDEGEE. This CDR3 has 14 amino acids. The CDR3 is CASSFGPANYGYTF. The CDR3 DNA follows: TGTGCCAGCAGCTTTGGACCAGCTAACTATGGCTACACCTTC.

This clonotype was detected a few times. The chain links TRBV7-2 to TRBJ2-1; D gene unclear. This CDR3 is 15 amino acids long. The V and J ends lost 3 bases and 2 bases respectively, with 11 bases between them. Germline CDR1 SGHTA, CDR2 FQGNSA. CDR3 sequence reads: CASSFPGQTYNEQFF. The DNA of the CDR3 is TGTGCCAGCAGCTTCCCCGGGCAAACCTACAATGAGCAGTTCTTC.

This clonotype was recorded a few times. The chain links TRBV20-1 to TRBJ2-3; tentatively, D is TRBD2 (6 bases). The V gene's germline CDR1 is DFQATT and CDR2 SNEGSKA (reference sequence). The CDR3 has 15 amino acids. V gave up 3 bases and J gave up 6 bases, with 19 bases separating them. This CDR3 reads CSARAFSGPGDTQYF. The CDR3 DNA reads TGCAGTGCTAGGGCCTTTAGCGGCCCAGGGGATACGCAGTATTTT.

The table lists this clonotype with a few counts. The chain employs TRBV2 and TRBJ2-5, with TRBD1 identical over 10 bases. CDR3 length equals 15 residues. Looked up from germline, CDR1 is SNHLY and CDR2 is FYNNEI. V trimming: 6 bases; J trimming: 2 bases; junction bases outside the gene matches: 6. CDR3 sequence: CASRERTGGQETQYF. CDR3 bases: TGTGCCAGCAGGGAGCGGACAGGGGGGCAAGAGACCCAGTACTTC.

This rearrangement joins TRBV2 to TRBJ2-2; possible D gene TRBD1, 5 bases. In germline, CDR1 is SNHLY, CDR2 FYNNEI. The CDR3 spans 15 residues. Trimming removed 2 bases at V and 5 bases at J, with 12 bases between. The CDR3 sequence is CASSEQGVETGELFF. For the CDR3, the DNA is TGTGCCAGCAGTGAACAGGGTGTAGAGACCGGGGAGCTGTTTTTT.

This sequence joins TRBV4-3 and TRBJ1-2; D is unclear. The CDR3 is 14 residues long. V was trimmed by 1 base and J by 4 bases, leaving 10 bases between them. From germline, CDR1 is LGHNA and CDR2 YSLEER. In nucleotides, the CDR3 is TGCGCCAGCAGCCAAGTGGGCGCCCTCTATGGCTACACCTTC. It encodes CASSQVGALYGYTF.

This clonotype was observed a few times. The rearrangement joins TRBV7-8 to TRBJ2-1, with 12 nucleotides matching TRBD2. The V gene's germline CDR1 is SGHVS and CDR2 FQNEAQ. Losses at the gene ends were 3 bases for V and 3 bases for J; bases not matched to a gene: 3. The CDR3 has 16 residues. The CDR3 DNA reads TGTGCCAGCAGCTTCCCGACTAGCGGGAGCTACAATGAGCAGTTCTTC. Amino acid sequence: CASSFPTSGSYNEQFF.

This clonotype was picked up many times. The CDR3 is CSVGGHQETQYF. The CDR3 DNA follows: TGCAGCGTTGGCGGACATCAAGAGACCCAGTACTTC. The chain has TRBV29-1 and TRBJ2-5; D may be TRBD1 (5 bases). Germline-derived CDR1 and CDR2 are SQVTM and ANQGSEA. V lost 4 bases, J lost 2 bases, and 8 bases lay in between. The CDR3 spans 12 residues.

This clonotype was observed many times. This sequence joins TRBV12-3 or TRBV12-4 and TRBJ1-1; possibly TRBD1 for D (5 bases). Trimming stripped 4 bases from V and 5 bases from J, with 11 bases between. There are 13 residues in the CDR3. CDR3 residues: CASSYGPGTEAFF. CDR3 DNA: TGTGCCAGCAGTTACGGACCAGGGACTGAAGCTTTCTTT.

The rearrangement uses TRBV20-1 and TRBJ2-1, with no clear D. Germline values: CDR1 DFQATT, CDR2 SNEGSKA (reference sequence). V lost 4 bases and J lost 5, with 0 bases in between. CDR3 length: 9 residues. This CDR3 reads CSANNEQFF. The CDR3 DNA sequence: TGCAGTGCTAACAATGAGCAGTTCTTC.

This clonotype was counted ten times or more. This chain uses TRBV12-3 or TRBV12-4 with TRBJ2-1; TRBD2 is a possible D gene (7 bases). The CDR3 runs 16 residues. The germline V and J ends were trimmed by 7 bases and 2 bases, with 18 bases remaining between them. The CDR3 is CASTLGGRETYNEQFF. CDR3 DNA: TGTGCCAGCACTCTAGGGGGGCGGGAGACCTACAATGAGCAGTTCTTC.

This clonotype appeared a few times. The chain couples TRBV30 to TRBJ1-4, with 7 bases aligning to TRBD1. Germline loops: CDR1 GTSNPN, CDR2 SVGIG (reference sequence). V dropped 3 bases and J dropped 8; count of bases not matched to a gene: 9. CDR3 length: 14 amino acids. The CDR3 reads CAWSRQGVGEKLFF. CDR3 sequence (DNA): TGTGCCTGGAGCCGACAGGGAGTGGGCGAAAAACTGTTTTTT.

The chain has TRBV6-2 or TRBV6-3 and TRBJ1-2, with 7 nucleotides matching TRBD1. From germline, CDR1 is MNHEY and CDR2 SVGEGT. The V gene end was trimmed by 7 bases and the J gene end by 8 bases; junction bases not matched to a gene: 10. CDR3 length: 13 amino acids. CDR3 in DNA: TGTGCCAGCATCCCTAGGACAGGCCTGGGCTACACCTTC. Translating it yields CASIPRTGLGYTF.

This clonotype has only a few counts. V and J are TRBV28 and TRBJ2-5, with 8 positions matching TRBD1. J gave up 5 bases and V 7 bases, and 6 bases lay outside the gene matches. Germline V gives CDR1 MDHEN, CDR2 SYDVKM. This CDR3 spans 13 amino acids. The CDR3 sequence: CASNQGARETQYF. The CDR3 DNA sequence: TGTGCCAGCAACCAGGGGGCGCGGGAGACCCAGTACTTC.

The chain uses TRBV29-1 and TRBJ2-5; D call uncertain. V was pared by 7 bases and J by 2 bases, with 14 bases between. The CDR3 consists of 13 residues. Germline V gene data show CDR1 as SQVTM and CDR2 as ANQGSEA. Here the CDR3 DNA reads TGCAGCGCCCCGCACGTTGGTCAAGAGACCCAGTACTTC. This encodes CSAPHVGQETQYF.

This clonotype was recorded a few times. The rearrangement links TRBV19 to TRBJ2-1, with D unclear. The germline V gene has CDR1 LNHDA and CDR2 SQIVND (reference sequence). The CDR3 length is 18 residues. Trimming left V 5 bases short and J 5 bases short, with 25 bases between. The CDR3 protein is CASSAFPTPSRPNNEQFF. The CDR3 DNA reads TGTGCCAGTAGTGCTTTTCCAACCCCTAGTCGACCAAACAATGAGCAGTTCTTC. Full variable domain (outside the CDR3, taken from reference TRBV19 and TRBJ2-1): DGGITQSPKYLFRKEGQNVTLSCEQNLNHDAMYWYRQDPGQGLRLIYYSQIVNDFQKGDIAEGYSVSREKKESFPLTVTSAQKNPTAFYLCASSAFPTPSRPNNEQFFGPGTRLTVL.

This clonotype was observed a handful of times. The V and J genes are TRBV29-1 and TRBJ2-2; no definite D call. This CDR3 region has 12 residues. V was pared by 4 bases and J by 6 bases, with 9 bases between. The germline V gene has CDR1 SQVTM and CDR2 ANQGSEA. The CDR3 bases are TGCAGCGTTGTGGCTACAGCCGGGGAGCTGTTTTTT. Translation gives CSVVATAGELFF.

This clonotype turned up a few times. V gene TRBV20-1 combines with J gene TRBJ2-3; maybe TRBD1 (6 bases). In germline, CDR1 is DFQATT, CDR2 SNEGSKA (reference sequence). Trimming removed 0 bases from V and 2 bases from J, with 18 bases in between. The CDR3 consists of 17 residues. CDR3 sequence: CSARDGTPGEITDTQYF. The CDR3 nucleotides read TGCAGTGCTAGAGATGGGACCCCAGGGGAAATCACAGATACGCAGTATTTT.

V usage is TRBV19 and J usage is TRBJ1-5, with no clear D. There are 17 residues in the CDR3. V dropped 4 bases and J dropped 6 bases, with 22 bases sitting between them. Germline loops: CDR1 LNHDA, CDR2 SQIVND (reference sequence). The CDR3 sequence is CASSSILNAGWGQPQHF. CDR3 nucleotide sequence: TGTGCCAGTAGTAGTATCCTGAATGCGGGGTGGGGTCAGCCCCAGCATTTT.

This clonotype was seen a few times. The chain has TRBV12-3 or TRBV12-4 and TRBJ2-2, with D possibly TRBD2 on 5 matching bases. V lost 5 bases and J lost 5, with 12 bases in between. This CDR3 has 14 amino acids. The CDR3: CASSPPRETGELFF. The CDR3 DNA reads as TGTGCCAGCAGTCCCCCAAGGGAGACCGGGGAGCTGTTTTTT.

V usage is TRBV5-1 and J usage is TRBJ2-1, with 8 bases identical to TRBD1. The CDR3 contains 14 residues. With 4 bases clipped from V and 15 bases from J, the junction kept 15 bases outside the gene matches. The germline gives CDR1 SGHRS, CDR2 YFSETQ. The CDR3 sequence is CASSIQGDKLSRFF. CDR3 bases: TGCGCCAGCAGCATACAGGGGGATAAGTTGTCCCGGTTCTTC.

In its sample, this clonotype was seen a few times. The CDR3 nucleotides read TGTGCCAGCAGCTTGGCTAGCGGCGAGCAGTACTTC. This sequence encodes CASSLASGEQYF. The chain links TRBV7-2 to TRBJ2-7, with TRBD2 matching 7 bases. Looked up from germline, CDR1 is SGHTA and CDR2 is FQGNSA. CDR3 length: 12 residues. V dropped 3 bases and J dropped 6; count of bases not matched to a gene: 2.

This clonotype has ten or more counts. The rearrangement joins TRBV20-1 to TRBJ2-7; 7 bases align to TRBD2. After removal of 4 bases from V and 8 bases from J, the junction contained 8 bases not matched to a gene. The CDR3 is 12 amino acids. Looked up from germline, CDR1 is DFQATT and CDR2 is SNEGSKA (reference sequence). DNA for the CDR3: TGCAGTGCTATGGGGGGGAGCGGGAAGCAGTACTTC. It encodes CSAMGGSGKQYF.

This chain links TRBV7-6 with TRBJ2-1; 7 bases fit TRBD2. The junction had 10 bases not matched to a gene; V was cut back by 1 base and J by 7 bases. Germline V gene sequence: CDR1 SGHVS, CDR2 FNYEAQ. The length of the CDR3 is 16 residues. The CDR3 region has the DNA TGTGCCAGCAGCTTAGTGGGCCTAGCGGAAGGGAATGAGCAGTTCTTC. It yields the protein CASSLVGLAEGNEQFF.

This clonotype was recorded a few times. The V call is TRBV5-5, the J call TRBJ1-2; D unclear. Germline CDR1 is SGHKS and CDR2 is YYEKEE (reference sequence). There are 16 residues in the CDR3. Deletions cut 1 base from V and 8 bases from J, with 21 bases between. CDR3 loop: CASSLKTKPEPEGYTF. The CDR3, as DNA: TGTGCCAGCAGCTTGAAGACCAAGCCAGAACCGGAGGGCTACACCTTC.